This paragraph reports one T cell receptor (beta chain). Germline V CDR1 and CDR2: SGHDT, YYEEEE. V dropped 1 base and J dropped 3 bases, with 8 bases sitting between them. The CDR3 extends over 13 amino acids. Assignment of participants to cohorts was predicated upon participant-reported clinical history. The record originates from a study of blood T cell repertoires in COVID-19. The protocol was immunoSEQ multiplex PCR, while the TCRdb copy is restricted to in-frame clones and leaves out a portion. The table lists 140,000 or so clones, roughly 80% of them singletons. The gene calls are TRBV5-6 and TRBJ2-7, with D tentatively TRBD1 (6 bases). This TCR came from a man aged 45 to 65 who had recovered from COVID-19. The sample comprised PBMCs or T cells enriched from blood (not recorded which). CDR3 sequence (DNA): TGTGCCAGCAGCTTGCGACAGGACTACGAGCAGTACTTC. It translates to CASSLRQDYEQYF. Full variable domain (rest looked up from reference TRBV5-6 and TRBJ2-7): DAGVTQSPTHLIKTRGQQVTLRCSPKSGHDTVSWYQQALGQGPQFIFQYYEEEERQRGNFPDRFSGHQFPNYSSELNVNALLLGDSALYLCASSLRQDYEQYFGPGTRLTVT.